A single sample is the source of the 19 T cell receptor beta chains below, sequenced in a study of T cell clonotyping in hematopoietic cell transplantation (dated by TCRdb to about 2021). The library relied on the immunoSEQ multiplex PCR assay. TCRdb mirrors the immuneACCESS table, restricted to in-frame sequences. Some clones are absent from its copies; in checked studies, under half trace to an unresolved V gene, and the reason for the others is unknown. Within this sample are some 6,200 clones, with around 79% of them counted one time only. The ten top clones hold approximately 30% of the sample. The time point label here, explained by the study, means: 100 days after allo-HCT. The specimen comprised PBMCs, sampled 100 days after allogeneic stem cell transplant. Receptors were obtained from a female patient aged 30-39 years who had an allogeneic stem cell transplant, so the T cells may come from the graft donor. Some clones in this sample may be carry-over from other donors' samples.

V is TRBV28 and J is TRBJ2-5, with D unclear. Trimming removed 5 bases at V and 7 bases at J, with 11 bases between. The germline V gene has CDR1 MDHEN and CDR2 SYDVKM. The CDR3 is 12 amino acids. CDR3 amino acids: CASSRETGTQYF. The CDR3 DNA is TGTGCCAGCAGTCGCGAAACGGGGACCCAGTACTTC. Looking up the rest from reference TRBV28 and TRBJ2-5 gives the full variable domain: DVKVTQSSRYLVKRTGEKVFLECVQDMDHENMFWYRQDPGLGLRLIYFSYDVKMKEKGDIPEGYSVSREKKERFSLILESASTNQTSMYLCASSRETGTQYFGPGTRLLVL.

The V call is TRBV14, the J call TRBJ1-2, with D possibly being TRBD1 (5 bases). Germline CDR1 reads SGHDN; CDR2 reads FVKESK. The ends were cut back, 4 bases at V and 6 bases at J, with 15 bases in the middle. This CDR3 has 14 residues. The CDR3 sequence: CASSPGGARHGYTF. For the CDR3, the DNA is TGTGCCAGCAGCCCGGGTGGGGCCCGCCATGGCTACACCTTC.

About this clone itself: This likely reflects a read error, since a far larger clone is one base away. CDR3 region: CASSRIGTRGVEAFF. The CDR3 DNA reads as TGCGCCAGCAGCCGGATAGGGACGAGGGGGGTGGAAGCTTTCTTT. J is TRBJ1-1 and V is TRBV4-1, with D possibly TRBD1 on 6 matching bases. V was clipped by 4 bases and J by 8 bases, with 20 bases between them. The length of the CDR3 is 15 residues. Germline assignment: CDR1 MGHRA and CDR2 YSYEKL.

The chain recombines TRBV27 with TRBJ1-1; the D gene is possibly TRBD1 (6 bases). This CDR3 has 13 residues. The germline V gene has CDR1 MNHEY and CDR2 SMNVEV (reference sequence). V was clipped by 11 bases and J by 3 bases, with 16 bases between them. CDR3 amino acids: CACSIAGDTEAFF. CDR3 nucleotides: TGTGCCTGTTCGATAGCAGGGGACACTGAAGCTTTCTTT.

J is TRBJ1-6 and V is TRBV4-3; the D is unclear. The germline V gene encodes CDR1 LGHNA and CDR2 YSLEER. CDR3 length: 16 amino acids. Trimming pared 4 bases from V and 0 bases from J, leaving 10 bases between. CDR3 sequence: CASSRSGSSYNSPLHF. CDR3 nucleotides: TGCGCCAGCAGCCGAAGCGGGAGCTCCTATAATTCACCCCTCCACTTT.

The chain recombines TRBV5-4 with TRBJ1-4, with 7 nucleotides matching TRBD1. The V and J ends lost 3 bases and 5 bases, in that order; junction bases with no gene match: 10. The germline V gene has CDR1 SGHNT and CDR2 YYREEE (reference sequence). CDR3 length: 16 residues. This CDR3 is CASSSGTVTLNEKLFF. The CDR3 region has the DNA TGTGCCAGCAGCTCGGGGACAGTTACCTTAAATGAAAAACTGTTTTTT.

Written as DNA, the CDR3 is TGCAGCGTTCAAAAGTGGATGGAGACCCAGTACTTC. Translating it yields CSVQKWMETQYF. V gene TRBV29-1 combines with J gene TRBJ2-5; D not certain. This CDR3 has 12 residues. Germline lookup yields CDR1 SQVTM and CDR2 ANQGSEA. Trimming pared 5 bases from V and 5 bases from J, leaving 12 bases between.

This clone was seen once. A junction boundary mismatches the germline segment, possibly from a read error. V usage is TRBV30 and J usage is TRBJ2-2, with 9 nucleotides matching TRBD2. The CDR3 spans 13 residues. CDR1 GTSNPN and CDR2 SVGIG come from the germline V gene (reference sequence). The DNA for the CDR3 is TGCGGGACTAGCCCTCCCGGGTCCGGGGAGCTGTTTTTT. Its protein product is CGTSPPGSGELFF.

This clone appeared a few times. V usage is TRBV6-5 and J usage is TRBJ1-1; possibly TRBD1 for D (6 bases). V was clipped by 4 bases and J by 6 bases, with 15 bases between them. The CDR3 sequence is 14 residues long. CDR1 and CDR2 from the germline V gene are MNHEY and SVGAGI. The CDR3 sequence: CASSWQLTGPEAFF. The CDR3 region has the DNA TGTGCCAGCAGTTGGCAATTGACAGGCCCTGAAGCTTTCTTT.

The chain carries TRBV19 and TRBJ1-5; possibly TRBD1 for D (5 bases). This CDR3 has 16 amino acids. Germline CDR1 and CDR2: LNHDA and SQIVND (reference sequence). Trimming left V 2 bases short and J 2 bases short, with 13 bases between. CDR3 residues: CASSIRGPGGNQPQHF. The CDR3, as DNA: TGTGCCAGTAGTATAAGAGGTCCGGGGGGCAATCAGCCCCAGCATTTT.

Only a few counts were recorded for this clone. An end of the junction does not agree with germline; a read error may underlie this. The chain combines TRBV7-9 with TRBJ1-2; D call uncertain. This CDR3 is built from 13 residues. The germline V gene encodes CDR1 SEHNR and CDR2 FQNEAQ (reference sequence). Here the CDR3 reads CASSPTAYYGYTF. The DNA for the CDR3 is TGCGCCAGCAGCCCGACGGCTTACTATGGCTACACCTTC.

The chain is built from TRBV30 and TRBJ1-6, with D possibly TRBD1 on 6 matching bases. V lost 4 bases and J lost 6, with 13 bases in between. The CDR3 is made up of 14 amino acids. Germline values: CDR1 GTSNPN, CDR2 SVGIG (reference sequence). This CDR3 is CAWISGQINSPLHF. CDR3 nucleotides: TGTGCCTGGATATCGGGACAAATTAATTCACCCCTCCACTTT. The whole variable domain, filled in from reference TRBV30 and TRBJ1-6, reads SQTIHQWPATLVQPVGSPLSLECTVEGTSNPNLYWYRQAAGRGLQLLFYSVGIGQISSEVPQNLSASRPQDRQFILSSKKLLLSDSGFYLCAWISGQINSPLHFGNGTRLTVT.

CDR3 DNA sequence: TGTGCCAGCAGCTTAGACGGGGCAGGGCGGGGCTACACCTTC. Amino acid sequence: CASSLDGAGRGYTF. This chain links TRBV7-2 with TRBJ1-2, with D possibly being TRBD1 (5 bases). The germline V gene encodes CDR1 SGHTA and CDR2 FQGNSA. This CDR3 is 14 amino acids long. Trimming stripped 1 base from V and 8 bases from J, with 14 bases between.

CDR3 in DNA: TGTGCCAGCAACCCCTGGGGAGAGCGAGATGAGCAGTTCTTC. This gives the protein CASNPWGERDEQFF. The V gene is TRBV5-6, the J gene TRBJ2-1; D may be TRBD2 (5 bases). Looked up from germline, CDR1 is SGHDT and CDR2 is YYEEEE. V was pared by 6 bases and J by 8 bases, with 18 bases between. This CDR3 spans 14 amino acids.

The gene calls are TRBV7-2 and TRBJ1-5; no reliable D call. V lost 5 bases, J lost 1 base, and 6 bases lay in between. The CDR3 consists of 13 residues. Germline CDR1 and CDR2: SGHTA and FQGNSA. The CDR3 here is CASSQDSNQPQHF. CDR3 DNA: TGTGCCAGCAGCCAGGACAGCAATCAGCCCCAGCATTTT.

The rearrangement uses TRBV4-1 and TRBJ1-1; D is undetermined. V lost 3 bases and J 4 bases, leaving 6 bases between the germline ends. Per the germline V gene, CDR1 is MGHRA and CDR2 is YSYEKL. This CDR3 spans 12 amino acids. CDR3 bases: TGCGCCAGCAGCCACCCTAGCACTGAAGCTTTCTTT. Protein sequence: CASSHPSTEAFF.

J is TRBJ1-1 and V is TRBV6-5; D is undetermined. V was trimmed by 6 bases and J by 0 bases, leaving 11 bases between them. Germline assignment: CDR1 MNHEY and CDR2 SVGAGI. CDR3 length equals 14 residues. The CDR3 here is CASSKVGMNTEAFF. The CDR3 DNA follows: TGTGCCAGCAGCAAGGTTGGGATGAACACTGAAGCTTTCTTT.

The V and J genes are TRBV7-6 and TRBJ2-1; 10 positions match TRBD1. From germline, CDR1 is SGHVS and CDR2 FNYEAQ. With 4 bases clipped from V and 0 bases from J, the junction kept 9 bases outside the gene matches. This CDR3 is built from 18 residues. CDR3 region: CASSSIQGQGSSYNEQFF. CDR3 DNA: TGTGCCAGCAGCTCAATCCAGGGACAGGGGAGCTCCTACAATGAGCAGTTCTTC.

This clone is a singleton in its sample. The gene calls are TRBV5-6 and TRBJ2-5, with unresolved D. Germline CDR1 is SGHDT and CDR2 is YYEEEE. Trimming left V 0 bases short and J 3 bases short, with 3 bases between. This CDR3 comprises 12 residues. CDR3 protein: CASSLVEETQYF. CDR3 in DNA: TGTGCCAGCAGCTTGGTGGAAGAGACCCAGTACTTC. The full variable domain, with the rest looked up from reference TRBV5-6 and TRBJ2-5, is DAGVTQSPTHLIKTRGQQVTLRCSPKSGHDTVSWYQQALGQGPQFIFQYYEEEERQRGNFPDRFSGHQFPNYSSELNVNALLLGDSALYLCASSLVEETQYFGPGTRLLVL.